The 17 T cell receptor beta chains below all came from one sample that was sequenced in a study of control samples from healthy donors and cancer patients. The data were produced by immunoSEQ multiplex PCR, yet TCRdb's version contains in-frame clones alone and is incomplete. The sample includes 160,000 or so clones, approximately 94% of them seen just once. The specimen was blood. The receptors derive from a woman aged 35 to 49 in good health.

The chain recombines TRBV3-1 (or the pseudogene TRBV3-2) with TRBJ2-7, with D perhaps TRBD1 (6 bases). Germline V gives CDR1 LGHDT, CDR2 YNNKEL (reference sequence). The CDR3 is 14 amino acids. The germline V and J ends were trimmed by 4 bases and 3 bases, with 13 bases remaining between them. The CDR3 spells CASSLDRHRYEQYF. Here the CDR3 DNA reads TGTGCCAGCAGCCTAGACAGGCACCGCTACGAGCAGTACTTC.

The rearrangement links TRBV12-3 or TRBV12-4 to TRBJ1-5, with unresolved D. Deletions cut 6 bases from V and 2 bases from J, with 5 bases between. The CDR3 spans 12 residues. The CDR3 spells CASRVGNQPQHF. CDR3 in DNA: TGTGCCAGCAGGGTCGGCAATCAGCCCCAGCATTTT.

The rearrangement uses TRBV3-1 (or the pseudogene TRBV3-2) and TRBJ2-5; 10 nucleotides agree with TRBD2. Germline-derived CDR1 and CDR2 are LGHDT and YNNKEL (reference sequence). The CDR3 covers 14 residues. J was trimmed by 5 bases and V by 3 bases; bases with no gene match: 3. The CDR3 DNA follows: TGTGCCAGCAGCCAGGGGACTAGCGTGGAGACCCAGTACTTC. It codes for CASSQGTSVETQYF.

The DNA of the CDR3 is TGCGCCAGCAGCCAGGCAAAACAGAGGGGGCTCGGTGAAAAACTGTTTTTT. It yields the protein CASSQAKQRGLGEKLFF. The chain combines TRBV4-3 with TRBJ1-4, with TRBD1 identical over 7 bases. Trimming removed 3 bases from V and 7 bases from J; junction bases left unmatched: 14. The CDR3 length is 17 residues. CDR1 is LGHNA and CDR2 is YSLEER in the germline V gene.

In its sample, this clone was seen once. This chain uses TRBV30 with TRBJ1-3, with D possibly being TRBD1 (5 bases). This CDR3 comprises 16 residues. Germline V gives CDR1 GTSNPN, CDR2 SVGIG (reference sequence). V lost 3 bases to trimming and J lost 4 bases, with 19 bases between them. The CDR3 DNA sequence: TGTGCCTGGAGCCTGGGACGGTCCGGGGGAGGAAACACCATATATTTT. Its translation: CAWSLGRSGGGNTIYF.

The rearrangement links TRBV19 to TRBJ1-2; D not certain. The germline V gene encodes CDR1 LNHDA and CDR2 SQIVND (reference sequence). V lost 5 bases, J lost 8 bases, and 12 bases lay in between. This CDR3 contains 12 residues. CDR3 loop: CASSPLRQGYTF. CDR3 DNA: TGTGCCAGTAGTCCACTGCGCCAGGGCTACACCTTC.

V is TRBV5-1 and J is TRBJ1-6; a possible D gene is TRBD1 (5 bases). This CDR3 region has 15 residues. Germline CDR1 reads SGHRS; CDR2 reads YFSETQ. Trimming took off 0 bases at V and 10 bases at J, with 14 bases between the two ends. CDR3 bases: TGCGCCAGCAGCTTGGTCCAGGGAAAAGGATCACCCCTCCACTTT. This codes for CASSLVQGKGSPLHF.

CDR3 nucleotides: TGTGCCCACCTGGGCGACAGTCGCCGGGGTGGCTACACCTTC. Amino acids: CAHLGDSRRGGYTF. This chain uses TRBV30 with TRBJ1-2; a weak D match, TRBD1 (5 bases). Trimming cost V 8 bases and J 7 bases, with 23 bases left between them. CDR1 GTSNPN and CDR2 SVGIG come from the germline V gene (reference sequence). The CDR3 loop spans 14 amino acids.

The chain couples TRBV12-3 or TRBV12-4 to TRBJ1-1; perhaps TRBD1 as D (5 bases). The V end was cut by 6 bases, the J end by 4 bases, with 12 bases between. The CDR3 has 13 amino acids. This CDR3 reads CASSLRQLTEAFF. CDR3 bases: TGTGCCAGCAGCTTAAGACAGCTCACTGAAGCTTTCTTT.

The DNA for the CDR3 is TGTGCCAGCAGTCTCAATGGGGGGGACTCTGGAAACACCATATATTTT. This gives the protein CASSLNGGDSGNTIYF. The chain links TRBV2 to TRBJ1-3; D might be TRBD1 (5 bases). CDR1 and CDR2 (germline): SNHLY, FYNNEI. V lost 5 bases, J lost 0 bases, and 14 bases lay in between. The CDR3 has 16 amino acids.

The sample holds a few counts of this clone. The chain links TRBV24-1 to TRBJ1-5, with D possibly matching TRBD1 (5 bases). Germline CDR1 is KGHDR and CDR2 is SFDVKD. The CDR3 is made up of 14 amino acids. V lost 5 bases to trimming and J lost 6 bases, with 13 bases between them. The CDR3, as DNA: TGTGCCACCAGTGGCAGTGGAGGGGCTCAGCCCCAGCATTTT. Its translation: CATSGSGGAQPQHF.

The chain employs TRBV5-1 and TRBJ1-1; 9 bases line up with TRBD1. V was clipped by 4 bases and J by 2 bases; unmatched bases: 18. Germline V lookup: CDR1 SGHRS, CDR2 YFSETQ. This CDR3 is 19 amino acids long. CDR3 sequence: CASSLPGQGSASVNTEAFF. CDR3 sequence (DNA): TGCGCCAGCAGCCTCCCGGGACAGGGATCGGCGAGTGTTAACACTGAAGCTTTCTTT.

The genes are TRBV7-2 and TRBJ1-5; D gene ambiguous. Germline CDR1 and CDR2: SGHTA and FQGNSA. The CDR3 spans 15 residues. V was cut by 1 base and J by 2 bases, with 9 bases left in between. CDR3: CASSLGPLGNQPQHF. The DNA of the CDR3 is TGTGCCAGCAGCTTAGGGCCTCTGGGCAATCAGCCCCAGCATTTT.

In its sample, this clone was seen once. The germline gene is not matched at one end of the junction; a read error may be the cause. The V call is TRBV6-2 or TRBV6-3, the J call TRBJ2-3; a weak D match, TRBD2 (5 bases). CDR1 is MNHEY and CDR2 is SVGEGT in the germline V gene. The CDR3 is 14 amino acids. CDR3 residues: CASRYRTGADTQYF. In DNA form, the CDR3 reads TGTGCCAGCCGTTATAGGACTGGGGCAGATACGCAGTATTTT.

The chain employs TRBV9 and TRBJ2-3; possibly TRBD1 for D (5 bases). Germline V CDR1 and CDR2: SGDLS, YYNGEE. The CDR3 has 13 residues. V was trimmed by 3 bases and J by 2 bases, leaving 7 bases between them. CDR3 region: CASSGQITDTQYF. The CDR3, as DNA: TGTGCCAGCAGCGGACAGATCACAGATACGCAGTATTTT.

This clone was counted once. The chain couples TRBV5-1 to TRBJ2-2, with D unresolved. The CDR3 length is 15 residues. Per the germline V gene, CDR1 is SGHRS and CDR2 is YFSETQ. V was shortened by 0 bases and J by 3 bases, with 9 bases between the two germline ends. CDR3 sequence reads: CASSLDSTYTGELFF. The CDR3 DNA reads TGCGCCAGCAGCTTGGACAGTACCTACACCGGGGAGCTGTTTTTT.

The chain combines TRBV3-1 (or the pseudogene TRBV3-2) with TRBJ2-7; 8 bases map to TRBD1. Germline CDR1 reads LGHDT; CDR2 reads YNNKEL (reference sequence). V lost 4 bases, J lost 2 bases, and 4 bases stayed unmatched. This CDR3 is built from 14 residues. Here the CDR3 reads CASSLGTGAYEQYF. Written as DNA, the CDR3 is TGTGCCAGCAGCCTCGGGACAGGCGCCTACGAGCAGTACTTC.